This T cell receptor (beta chain) is from a study of blood T cell repertoires in COVID-19. Turning to the study itself: Collection of acute and convalescent COVID-19 samples took place in the United States, Italy and Spain.

Study processing details: Cell counts per sample came from amplifying reference gene primers. Clones were read by immunoSEQ multiplex PCR, and TCRdb kept only the in-frame ones, dropping some. From that table come the V and J calls and clone size; the DNA was used to work out D and trimming. This table holds 150,000 to 200,000 clones, around 90% found once. J lost 7 bases, V lost 5 bases, and 6 bases had no gene match. CDR3 size: 15 residues. Germline-derived CDR1 and CDR2 are SNHLY and FYNNEI. The receptor comes from a woman aged 45-59 years with acute or convalescent COVID-19. The chain uses TRBV2 and TRBJ2-1, with 12 bases fitting TRBD1. The sample taken for sequencing was peripheral blood. Here the CDR3 reads CASSSGTGGYNEQFF. CDR3 DNA: TGTGCCAGCAGTTCCGGGACAGGGGGCTATAATGAGCAGTTCTTC.